Listed below are T cell receptor beta chains from one sample, sequenced in a study of response to subunit inactivated influenza vaccine. TCRdb fed the RT-PCR reads into MiXCR, producing one record per CDR3 protein. The sample includes roughly 160,000 distinct CDR3 sequences, roughly a tenth of them seen just once. This specimen was CD8+ T cells sorted from PBMCs, taken less than 30 months after vaccination. Receptors originate from a man aged 50 to 69 who received an inactivated influenza vaccine. Each CDR3 is given with its conserved first and last residue. The D gene is left open where the match is weak. Size is omitted from some rows. Given values are once, few, many or a class for expanded clones.

j_call,d_call,v_call,clone_size,cdr3_nt,cdr3_aa
TRBJ2-3,TRBD2,TRBV12-3/TRBV12-4,.,TGTGCCAGCAGTCGAACTAGCGGGGATACGCAGTATTTT,CASSRTSGDTQYF
TRBJ2-1,.,TRBV6-5,.,TGTGCCAGCAGTTCCAGGAAGCGGGCCTCCTACAATGAGCAGTTCTTC,CASSSRKRASYNEQFF
TRBJ1-4,.,TRBV21-1,.,TGTGCCAGCAGCTGGCGGCGGCTGTTTTTT,CASSWRRLFF
TRBJ2-4,TRBD1,TRBV12-3/TRBV12-4,.,TGTGCCAGCAGTCCCGGAAGACAGGGTATGAACATTCAGTACTTC,CASSPGRQGMNIQYF
TRBJ2-7,.,TRBV28,.,TGTGCCAGCAGCCCCACCATAGGACGGGTCAGGCCGTCCTACGAGCAGTACTTC,CASSPTIGRVRPSYEQYF
TRBJ2-1,.,TRBV7-9,many,TGTGCCAGCACCCAAGGGGGGACCCCCTACAATGAGCAGTTCTTC,CASTQGGTPYNEQFF
TRBJ1-5,.,TRBV12-3/TRBV12-4,many,TGTGCCAGCAGCTCCCAAGGGGTTGGCAATCAGCCCCAGCATTTT,CASSSQGVGNQPQHF
TRBJ2-7,.,TRBV29-1,.,TGCAGCGTTGCCCGGGACATACCCTACGAGCAGTACTTC,CSVARDIPYEQYF
TRBJ2-3,TRBD1,TRBV20-1,few,TGCAGTGCTAGAGCCCTATTCGGGACAGGGGCAGATACGCAGTATTTT,CSARALFGTGADTQYF
TRBJ1-2,.,TRBV6-1,.,TGTGCCAGCAATCCGATCACGCTAAACTATGGCTACACCTTC,CASNPITLNYGYTF
TRBJ2-3,TRBD2,TRBV6-5,.,TGTGCCAGCAGTTACGGCGGGAGGGCCACAGATACGCAGTATTTT,CASSYGGRATDTQYF
TRBJ1-5,.,TRBV12-3/TRBV12-4,few,TGTGCCAGCAGAGGACGGAGCAATCAGCCCCAGCATTTT,CASRGRSNQPQHF
TRBJ2-1,.,TRBV28,few,TGTGCCAGCACGTCGGCTGGCAATGAGCAGTTCTTC,CASTSAGNEQFF
TRBJ2-4,.,TRBV15,few,TGTGCCACCAGCAGGCCGGGGGAAGGTGGAAACATTCAGTACTTC,CATSRPGEGGNIQYF
TRBJ1-6,TRBD1,TRBV5-8,.,TGTGCCAGCAGCTGGGGGCAGGGGGCCTATAATTCACCCCTCCACTTT,CASSWGQGAYNSPLHF
TRBJ2-7,.,TRBV12-3/TRBV12-4,few,TGTGCCAGCAACCATGGGGGTCAGGAAGAGCAGTACTTC,CASNHGGQEEQYF
TRBJ2-7,TRBD1,TRBV27,once,TGTGCCAGCAGTAGCGGACAGGGCGGCTCCTACGAGCAGTACTTC,CASSSGQGGSYEQYF
TRBJ2-1,.,TRBV4-3,many,TGCGCCAGCAGCCATGAGGACAACTACAATGAGCAGTTCTTC,CASSHEDNYNEQFF
TRBJ2-5,.,TRBV5-1,.,TGCGCCAGCAGCTTGACTAGCCCTGAGACCCAGTACTTC,CASSLTSPETQYF
TRBJ2-2,TRBD2,TRBV6-5,few,TGTGCCAGCAGTTACTATAGCGGGGGAGGTACCGGGGAGCTGTTTTTT,CASSYYSGGGTGELFF
TRBJ2-7,.,TRBV20-1,.,TGCAGTGCAGAATACAGGGTCTCCTACGAGCAGTACTTC,CSAEYRVSYEQYF
TRBJ2-1,.,TRBV27,.,TGTGCCAGCAGTTTATTAACTTCGTACTCCTACAATGAGCAGTTCTTC,CASSLLTSYSYNEQFF
TRBJ2-7,TRBD2,TRBV20-1,.,TGCAGTGCTAGAGTGGCTAGCGGGAGTGGCGACGAGCAGTACTTC,CSARVASGSGDEQYF
TRBJ2-1,TRBD2,TRBV12-3/TRBV12-4,few,TGTGCCAGCAGTTTAAGGGGGACTAGTTACAATGAGCAGTTCTTC,CASSLRGTSYNEQFF
TRBJ1-1,.,TRBV2,few,TGTGCCAGCAGGGGGACCAGTTTGAACACTGAAGCTTTCTTT,CASRGTSLNTEAFF
TRBJ2-7,.,TRBV28,few,.,CASSSSTTSYEQYF
TRBJ1-2,.,TRBV7-9,many,TGTGCCAGCAGCTTATCAGGGGAAGCTGATGGCTACACCTTC,CASSLSGEADGYTF
TRBJ1-1,.,TRBV25-1,few,TGTGCCAGCAGTGACTGGGGGCAGACTGAAGCTTTCTTT,CASSDWGQTEAFF
TRBJ2-1,.,TRBV10-3,few,TGTGCCATCAGTGCGGACAGTCTCAATGAGCAGTTCTTC,CAISADSLNEQFF
TRBJ2-1,.,TRBV15,few,TGTGCCACCAGCAGAGAGCTACCGAGGGCCTACAATGAGCAGTTCTTC,CATSRELPRAYNEQFF
TRBJ2-7,.,TRBV19,.,TGTGCCAGTAGCCACCGGGACGTGTACGAGCAGTACTTC,CASSHRDVYEQYF
TRBJ1-1,.,TRBV4-3,many,TGCGCCAGCAGCCAAGATGTAACAGGCGGCATGAACACTGAAGCTTTCTTT,CASSQDVTGGMNTEAFF
TRBJ2-7,.,TRBV21-1,few,TGTGCCAGCAGCAAGAGTTCGTGGGGGGGGATCTTAAGCTCCTACGAGCAGTACTTC,CASSKSSWGGILSSYEQYF
TRBJ2-2,.,TRBV27,.,TGTGCCAGCAGTGAAAGAGACACCGGGGAGCTGTTTTTT,CASSERDTGELFF
TRBJ1-1,.,TRBV4-3,.,TGCGCCAGCAGCCAGGATCCTTGGGGAACACAGGAAGCTTTCTTT,CASSQDPWGTQEAFF
TRBJ1-4,.,TRBV28,.,TGTGCCAGCAGTTCTCCAGCAGGGGCGAGTTTAGAAAATGAAAAACTGTTTTTT,CASSSPAGASLENEKLFF
TRBJ1-2,.,TRBV4-3,.,TGCGCCAGCAGCCAAGATATCGGGTTCTATGGCTACACCTTC,CASSQDIGFYGYTF
TRBJ2-4,.,TRBV5-6,.,TGTGCCAGCAGCTTGGCTGAGGGGATCATTCAGTACTTC,CASSLAEGIIQYF
TRBJ2-2,TRBD1,TRBV20-1,few,TGCAGTGCTAGAGGGGACAGGGCCACCGGGGAGCTGTTTTTT,CSARGDRATGELFF
TRBJ2-1,TRBD2,TRBV4-2,.,TGTGCCAGCAGCCAAGAATTAGCGGGGGCGATCTACAATGAGCAGTTCTTC,CASSQELAGAIYNEQFF